The 21 T cell receptor beta chains in this list originate from one sample, sequenced in a study of blood T cell repertoires in COVID-19. Measured with immunoSEQ multiplex PCR; TCRdb has only the in-frame clones, and not every one. This table has a few hundred thousand clones, roughly 85% appearing once. The sample consisted of PBMCs or T cells enriched from blood (not recorded which). These receptors all stem from a man aged 35-49 years who had recovered from COVID-19.

V usage is TRBV27 and J usage is TRBJ1-2; D is unclear. V dropped 2 bases and J dropped 3 bases, with 7 bases sitting between them. This CDR3 has 13 amino acids. The germline CDR1 and CDR2 sequences are MNHEY and SMNVEV (reference sequence). For the CDR3, the DNA is TGTGCCAGCAGTTTAGTCGGGGACTATGGCTACACCTTC. As protein: CASSLVGDYGYTF.

This clone occurred a few times. V is TRBV5-1 and J is TRBJ1-5, with TRBD1 identical over 7 bases. Germline CDR1 and CDR2: SGHRS and YFSETQ. V lost 3 bases and J lost 3; bases outside the gene matches: 6. CDR3 length: 15 residues. The chain's CDR3 is CASSSGTDLNQPQHF. The CDR3 DNA sequence: TGCGCCAGCAGCTCCGGGACAGACCTCAATCAGCCCCAGCATTTT. Full variable domain (remainder filled in from reference TRBV5-1 and TRBJ1-5): KAGVTQTPRYLIKTRGQQVTLSCSPISGHRSVSWYQQTPGQGLQFLFEYFSETQRNKGNFPGRFSGRQFSNSRSEMNVSTLELGDSALYLCASSSGTDLNQPQHFGDGTRLSIL.

This clone was detected only once. V gene TRBV7-2 combines with J gene TRBJ1-6; a weak D match, TRBD1 (5 bases). The V gene's germline CDR1 is SGHTA and CDR2 FQGNSA. The V and J ends lost 5 bases and 7 bases respectively, with 12 bases between them. The CDR3 totals 14 residues. CDR3 DNA: TGTGCCAGCAGCCTCGCAGGGTACAATTCACCCCTCCACTTT. Translation: CASSLAGYNSPLHF.

This clone showed up just a few times. This rearrangement joins TRBV28 to TRBJ2-4; TRBD2 matches 8 bases. The CDR3 runs to 13 residues. Germline lookup yields CDR1 MDHEN and CDR2 SYDVKM. J gave up 5 bases and V 8 bases, and 5 bases lay outside the gene matches. CDR3 sequence (DNA): TGTGCCAGCTGGCCAGCGGGAGAAAACATTCAGTACTTC. This translates into CASWPAGENIQYF.

The chain combines TRBV5-1 with TRBJ2-7; weak D call: TRBD1 (6 bases). Per the germline V gene, CDR1 is SGHRS and CDR2 is YFSETQ. Between the trimmed V and J ends, which lost 3 bases and 2 bases, there was a span of 12 bases. The CDR3 spans 14 residues. Written as DNA, the CDR3 is TGCGCCAGCAGCTCTTCGGACAGACCCTACGAGCAGTACTTC. Protein: CASSSSDRPYEQYF.

The chain is built from TRBV7-9 and TRBJ2-7; TRBD1 agrees at 7 bases. The CDR3 totals 13 residues. The J segment lost 6 bases and the V segment lost 1 base, leaving 3 bases of the junction unmatched. Germline CDR1 reads SEHNR; CDR2 reads FQNEAQ (reference sequence). For the CDR3, the DNA is TGTGCCAGCAGCTTAGAGGCAGGGGGCGAGCAGTACTTC. Its protein product is CASSLEAGGEQYF.

The CDR3 bases are TGTGCCAGCAGCCCCCCCACGGGAGGGCGTAACAATGAGCAGTTCTTC. It yields the protein CASSPPTGGRNNEQFF. This rearrangement joins TRBV9 to TRBJ2-1, with 8 bases matching TRBD2. With V trimmed by 4 bases and J by 5 bases, 11 bases remained unmatched. The CDR3 totals 16 residues. Germline lookup yields CDR1 SGDLS and CDR2 YYNGEE.

The rearrangement links TRBV7-9 to TRBJ2-5, with 11 bases matching TRBD2. Germline-derived CDR1 and CDR2 are SEHNR and FQNEAQ (reference sequence). Trimming at V came to 2 bases and at J to 5 bases, leaving 13 bases not matched to a gene. This CDR3 is built from 18 residues. The CDR3 protein is CASSLLVSGRALRETQYF. CDR3 in DNA: TGTGCCAGCAGCTTATTGGTTAGCGGGAGGGCCCTCCGGGAGACCCAGTACTTC.

The J gene is TRBJ1-2, the V gene TRBV19; 7 positions match TRBD1. Germline loops: CDR1 LNHDA, CDR2 SQIVND (reference sequence). V shed 8 bases, J shed 3 bases, and the junction held 9 bases outside the gene matches. This CDR3 has 14 residues. The CDR3: CASQSIGTDYGYTF. As DNA, the CDR3 is TGTGCCAGTCAATCAATTGGGACAGACTATGGCTACACCTTC.

The chain couples TRBV25-1 to TRBJ1-1; D gene unclear. From germline, CDR1 is MGHDK and CDR2 SYGVNS. This CDR3 comprises 14 residues. V was shortened by 3 bases and J by 4 bases, with 12 bases between the two germline ends. CDR3 nucleotides: TGTGCCAGCAGTGACTCCCACGCGGGCACTGAAGCTTTCTTT. Encoded protein: CASSDSHAGTEAFF.

This chain joins TRBV15 and TRBJ2-4, with 7 bases aligning to TRBD1. Germline V gene lookup returns CDR1 LNHNV and CDR2 YYDKDF (reference sequence). This CDR3 has 14 residues. The junction had 2 bases not matched to a gene; V was cut back by 0 bases and J by 6 bases. The CDR3 DNA is TGTGCCACCAGCAGAGAAGGGACAGCAAACATTCAGTACTTC. Its translation: CATSREGTANIQYF.

The chain combines TRBV5-4 with TRBJ2-3, with 9 bases identical to TRBD2. The V segment lost 3 bases and the J segment 0 bases; nucleotides outside the gene matches: 5. Germline CDR1 is SGHNT and CDR2 is YYREEE (reference sequence). This CDR3 comprises 16 residues. CDR3 in amino acids: CASSSGLARSTDTQYF. DNA of the CDR3: TGTGCCAGCAGCTCCGGACTAGCGCGGAGCACAGATACGCAGTATTTT.

This chain joins TRBV5-1 and TRBJ2-2; perhaps TRBD2 as D (6 bases). The V end lost 4 bases, the J end lost 4 bases, and 14 bases lay between the germline ends. Per the germline V gene, CDR1 is SGHRS and CDR2 is YFSETQ. CDR3 length: 15 residues. CDR3 coding DNA: TGCGCCAGCAGCCTGAGGGACTGGACCACCGGGGAGCTGTTTTTT. It codes for CASSLRDWTTGELFF.

J is TRBJ2-7 and V is TRBV2, with D perhaps TRBD2 (5 bases). Germline V gene lookup returns CDR1 SNHLY and CDR2 FYNNEI. V was trimmed by 7 bases and J by 0 bases, leaving 13 bases between them. The CDR3 runs to 14 residues. CDR3 nucleotide sequence: TGTGCCAGCACACGAGCGGACCACTCCTACGAGCAGTACTTC. Residues: CASTRADHSYEQYF.

This clone was observed a handful of times. The genes are TRBV7-9 and TRBJ1-1; D not resolved. The CDR3 extends over 13 amino acids. CDR1 and CDR2 (germline): SEHNR, FQNEAQ (reference sequence). The V gene lost 5 bases and the J gene lost 2 bases, with 9 bases spanning the gap. The CDR3 DNA follows: TGTGCCAGCAGCACGGGAATAAACACTGAAGCTTTCTTT. It is translated as CASSTGINTEAFF.

The rearrangement links TRBV9 to TRBJ2-2; 7 positions agree with TRBD1. With 0 bases clipped from V and 0 bases from J, the junction kept 2 bases outside the gene matches. The length of the CDR3 is 16 residues. The germline CDR1 and CDR2 sequences are SGDLS and YYNGEE. DNA of the CDR3: TGTGCCAGCAGCGTAGCTCAGGGGGCGAACACCGGGGAGCTGTTTTTT. Translation gives CASSVAQGANTGELFF.

The chain carries TRBV30 and TRBJ1-6, with 8 bases aligning to TRBD1. The CDR3 is 15 amino acids. Germline V CDR1 and CDR2: GTSNPN, SVGIG (reference sequence). Trimming removed 0 bases from V and 3 bases from J; junction bases left unmatched: 1. The CDR3 coding sequence is TGTGCCTGGAGTGTAGGGACAGGCTATAATTCACCCCTCCACTTT. As protein: CAWSVGTGYNSPLHF.

This clone was recorded once. This chain connects TRBV7-2 to TRBJ1-1; tentatively, D is TRBD1 (5 bases). Germline assignment: CDR1 SGHTA and CDR2 FQGNSA. The CDR3 consists of 17 residues. Trimming shortened V by 4 bases and J by 1 base, and 19 bases separated the two germline ends. CDR3 sequence reads: CASSSPGGNEENTEAFF. The CDR3 nucleotides read TGTGCCAGCAGCTCCCCGGGGGGGAACGAGGAGAACACTGAAGCTTTCTTT.

Concerning this clone: This specimen includes other DNA sequences encoding the same CDR3. J is TRBJ1-5 and V is TRBV30, with D maybe TRBD1 (6 bases). Per the germline V gene, CDR1 is GTSNPN and CDR2 is SVGIG (reference sequence). CDR3 size: 13 residues. V was cut by 0 bases and J by 4 bases, with 7 bases left in between. In DNA, the CDR3 is TGTGCCTGGAGTGTACAGGGAAATCAGCCCCAGCATTTT. Translating gives CAWSVQGNQPQHF.

V is TRBV19 and J is TRBJ1-2; 8 bases align to TRBD1. V lost 5 bases, J lost 6 bases, and 11 bases stayed unmatched. Germline V gives CDR1 LNHDA, CDR2 SQIVND (reference sequence). The CDR3 loop spans 15 amino acids. CDR3 sequence: CASSGRGQANNGYTF. The CDR3 DNA reads TGTGCCAGTAGTGGAAGGGGACAGGCAAATAATGGCTACACCTTC. The variable domain in full, with the rest retrieved from reference TRBV19 and TRBJ1-2, is DGGITQSPKYLFRKEGQNVTLSCEQNLNHDAMYWYRQDPGQGLRLIYYSQIVNDFQKGDIAEGYSVSREKKESFPLTVTSAQKNPTAFYLCASSGRGQANNGYTFGSGTRLTVV.

A single count supports this clone. The genes are TRBV5-6 and TRBJ2-7, with TRBD2 matching 7 bases. CDR1 is SGHDT and CDR2 is YYEEEE in the germline V gene. Germline trimming cut 2 bases from V and 9 bases from J; bases unmatched to any gene: 14. This CDR3 has 15 amino acids. CDR3 DNA sequence: TGTGCCAGCAGCTTCCGGCGGGAGCCCGCAGGTTCGCAGTACTTC. Protein: CASSFRREPAGSQYF.